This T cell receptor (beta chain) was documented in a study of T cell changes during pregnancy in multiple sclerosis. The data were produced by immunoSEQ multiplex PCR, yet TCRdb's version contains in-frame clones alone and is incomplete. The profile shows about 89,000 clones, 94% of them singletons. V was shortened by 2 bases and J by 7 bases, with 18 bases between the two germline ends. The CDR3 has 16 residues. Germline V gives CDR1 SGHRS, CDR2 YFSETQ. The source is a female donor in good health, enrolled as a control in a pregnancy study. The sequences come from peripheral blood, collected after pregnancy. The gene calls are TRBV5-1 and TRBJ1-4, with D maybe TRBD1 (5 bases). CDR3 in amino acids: CASSFRDSRGGEKLFF. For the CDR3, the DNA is TGCGCCAGCAGCTTCCGGGACTCCCGGGGGGGTGAAAAACTGTTTTTT.